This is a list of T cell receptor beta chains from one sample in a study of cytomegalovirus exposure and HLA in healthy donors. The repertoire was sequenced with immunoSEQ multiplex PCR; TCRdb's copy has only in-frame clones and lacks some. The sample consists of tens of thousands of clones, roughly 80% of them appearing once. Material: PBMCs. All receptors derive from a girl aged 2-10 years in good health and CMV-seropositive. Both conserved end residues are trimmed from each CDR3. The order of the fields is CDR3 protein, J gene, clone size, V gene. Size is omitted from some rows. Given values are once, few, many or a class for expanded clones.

CDR3 protein: ASSYQGGSNQPQH
J gene: TRBJ1-5
clone size: NA
V gene: TRBV27

CDR3 protein: ASSTGTSGETQY
J gene: TRBJ2-5
clone size: NA
V gene: TRBV9

CDR3 protein: ASSELRGTNEKLF
J gene: TRBJ1-4
clone size: NA
V gene: TRBV25-1

CDR3 protein: ASSSPGQGAQEQY
J gene: TRBJ2-7
clone size: NA
V gene: TRBV5-6

CDR3 protein: ASSARQQGAYEQF
J gene: TRBJ2-1
clone size: NA
V gene: TRBV4-3

CDR3 protein: SVEDQGGNEQF
J gene: TRBJ2-1
clone size: NA
V gene: TRBV29-1

CDR3 protein: ASSSIAGGQETQY
J gene: TRBJ2-5
clone size: NA
V gene: TRBV5-6

CDR3 protein: ASSPRDRRAYEQY
J gene: TRBJ2-7
clone size: NA
V gene: TRBV27

CDR3 protein: ASSPKQGQKLF
J gene: TRBJ1-4
clone size: NA
V gene: TRBV6-5

CDR3 protein: AWRQLGSAF
J gene: TRBJ1-1
clone size: NA
V gene: TRBV30

CDR3 protein: ASSVLSGTGVTDTQY
J gene: TRBJ2-3
clone size: NA
V gene: TRBV9

CDR3 protein: SVDSRYGYT
J gene: TRBJ1-2
clone size: NA
V gene: TRBV29-1

CDR3 protein: ASSRRTGGLDTEAF
J gene: TRBJ1-1
clone size: NA
V gene: TRBV7-9

CDR3 protein: ASSAATGANEKLF
J gene: TRBJ1-4
clone size: NA
V gene: TRBV10-2

CDR3 protein: ASSQEGTLGNIQY
J gene: TRBJ2-4
clone size: NA
V gene: TRBV4-2

CDR3 protein: ASSAGEVSGNTIY
J gene: TRBJ1-3
clone size: NA
V gene: TRBV9

CDR3 protein: ASSFDSLAWTQY
J gene: TRBJ2-5
clone size: NA
V gene: TRBV7-2

CDR3 protein: ASSPRTGLNTEAF
J gene: TRBJ1-1
clone size: NA
V gene: TRBV9

CDR3 protein: ASRGWGHANEAF
J gene: TRBJ1-1
clone size: NA
V gene: TRBV7-9

CDR3 protein: ASSSIVADSTDTQY
J gene: TRBJ2-3
clone size: NA
V gene: TRBV5-1

CDR3 protein: ASTPDSYTEAF
J gene: TRBJ1-1
clone size: once
V gene: TRBV7-9

CDR3 protein: ASRTQREAINEQF
J gene: TRBJ2-1
clone size: NA
V gene: TRBV6-5

CDR3 protein: ASSYNRQGWEQF
J gene: TRBJ2-1
clone size: NA
V gene: TRBV6-5

CDR3 protein: ASSSSPLSGSSYNEQF
J gene: TRBJ2-1
clone size: few
V gene: TRBV5-1

CDR3 protein: ASSEALRGRVIADGYT
J gene: TRBJ1-2
clone size: few
V gene: TRBV6-1

CDR3 protein: AISVLGTSVNEQF
J gene: TRBJ2-1
clone size: NA
V gene: TRBV10-3

CDR3 protein: ASTTYRDRRKPQH
J gene: TRBJ1-5
clone size: NA
V gene: TRBV5-6

CDR3 protein: ASSEHDTPGAF
J gene: TRBJ1-1
clone size: few
V gene: TRBV6-1

CDR3 protein: ASSPGYGYT
J gene: TRBJ1-2
clone size: NA
V gene: TRBV6-5

CDR3 protein: ASSWLALPSIHPPGGNEQF
J gene: TRBJ2-1
clone size: NA
V gene: TRBV27

CDR3 protein: ASSILTNVLT
J gene: TRBJ2-6
clone size: NA
V gene: TRBV19

CDR3 protein: ASSPAGTANTEAF
J gene: TRBJ1-1
clone size: NA
V gene: TRBV18

CDR3 protein: ASSSGGPTDTQY
J gene: TRBJ2-3
clone size: NA
V gene: TRBV4-2

CDR3 protein: ASSGTFSSYEQY
J gene: TRBJ2-7
clone size: NA
V gene: TRBV18

CDR3 protein: ASNSIGLTIY
J gene: TRBJ1-3
clone size: NA
V gene: TRBV19

CDR3 protein: ATSKVGVGGYT
J gene: TRBJ1-2
clone size: NA
V gene: TRBV15

CDR3 protein: SSSPTSGNTIY
J gene: TRBJ1-3
clone size: NA
V gene: TRBV7-9

CDR3 protein: ASSPSPTGPNGYT
J gene: TRBJ1-2
clone size: few
V gene: TRBV5-1

CDR3 protein: ASSLLGQGGGEQY
J gene: TRBJ2-7
clone size: NA
V gene: TRBV11-2

CDR3 protein: ATRGALDYGYT
J gene: TRBJ1-2
clone size: NA
V gene: TRBV15

CDR3 protein: ASSLTRSSGSTDTQY
J gene: TRBJ2-3
clone size: NA
V gene: TRBV7-9

CDR3 protein: ATNRPGTGLIGTQY
J gene: TRBJ2-3
clone size: NA
V gene: TRBV28

CDR3 protein: AISEWETPYEQY
J gene: TRBJ2-7
clone size: NA
V gene: TRBV10-3

CDR3 protein: ASSAADSREQY
J gene: TRBJ2-7
clone size: NA
V gene: TRBV5-1